This T cell receptor (beta chain) was captured in a study of graft-versus-host responses after intestinal transplantation. A remark on this clone: Its antigen remains unidentified.

Libraries were prepared by immunoSEQ multiplex PCR; TCRdb keeps only in-frame clonotypes and omits some of them. The repertoire holds some 85,000 clones, about nine tenths seen once, with roughly 0.44% in the top ten. Notes on the study in general: Present in recipient marrow, GvH clones included some that appeared first in ileum or blood.

Sequencing was performed on unstimulated CD8+ T cells sorted from spleen or lymph node cells, taken before transplant. This TCR was recovered from a human donor who was the organ donor for an intestinal transplant.

CDR3 DNA: TGTGCCAGCAGCTTAGTAGGGACTAGCGGGTACAATGAGCAGTTCTTC. This encodes CASSLVGTSGYNEQFF. The J gene is TRBJ2-1, the V gene TRBV7-2; 12 nucleotides match TRBD2. V lost 1 base and J lost 4; bases outside the gene matches: 2. The CDR3 sequence is 16 residues long. The germline V gene has CDR1 SGHTA and CDR2 FQGNSA.